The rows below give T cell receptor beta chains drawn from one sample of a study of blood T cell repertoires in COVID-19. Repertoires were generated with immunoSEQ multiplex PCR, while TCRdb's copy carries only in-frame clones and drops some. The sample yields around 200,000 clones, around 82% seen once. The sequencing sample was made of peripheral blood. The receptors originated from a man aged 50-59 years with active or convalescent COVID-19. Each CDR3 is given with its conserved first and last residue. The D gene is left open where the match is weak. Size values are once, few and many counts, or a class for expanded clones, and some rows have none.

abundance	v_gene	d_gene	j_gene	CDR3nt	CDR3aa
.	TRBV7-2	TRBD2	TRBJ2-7	TGTGCCAGCAGCTACCCCGGGGGGAGGCGCTACGAGCAGTACTTC	CASSYPGGRRYEQYF
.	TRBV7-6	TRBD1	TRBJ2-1	TGTGCCAGCAGCTTAGTTACAGGGGGCTACAATGAGCAGTTCTTC	CASSLVTGGYNEQFF
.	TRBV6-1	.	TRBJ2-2	TGTGCCAGCAGTGAATACGGGGGAAACACCGGGGAGCTGTTTTTT	CASSEYGGNTGELFF
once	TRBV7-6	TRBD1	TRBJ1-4	TGTGCCAGCAGCTTAGACGGACAGGGGGCAGACTTGGGGAAACTGTTTTTT	CASSLDGQGADLGKLFF
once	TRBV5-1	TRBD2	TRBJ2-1	TGCGCCAGCAGCTTGACTAGCGGCGTGAGGAATGAGCAGTTCTTC	CASSLTSGVRNEQFF
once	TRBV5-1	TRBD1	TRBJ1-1	TGCGCCAGCAGCCCAGAGACAGGGTTCGTCACTGAAGCTTTCTTT	CASSPETGFVTEAFF
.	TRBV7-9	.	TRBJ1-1	TGTGCCAGCAGCCCCCCTCTTGGCAGTGGGAACACTGAAGCTTTCTTT	CASSPPLGSGNTEAFF
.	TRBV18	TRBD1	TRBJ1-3	TGTGCCAGCTCACCCTCCAGGGGGCGCTTGTTCGGAAACACCATATATTTT	CASSPSRGRLFGNTIYF
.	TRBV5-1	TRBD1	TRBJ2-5	TGCGCCAGCAGCGGCGGACAGGGGCCTCAAGAGACCCAGTACTTC	CASSGGQGPQETQYF
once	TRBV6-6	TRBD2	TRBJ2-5	TGTGCCAGCAGTAACCGGGGGACTAGTCAAGAGACCCAGTACTTC	CASSNRGTSQETQYF
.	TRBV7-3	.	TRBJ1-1	TGTGCCAGCAGCGAACAGGGGAACACTGAAGCTTTCTTT	CASSEQGNTEAFF
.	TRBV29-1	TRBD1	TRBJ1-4	TGCAGCGTCGCGACAGGGGCCAGGGTACTGTTTTTT	CSVATGARVLFF
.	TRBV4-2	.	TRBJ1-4	TGTGCCAGCAGCCATAGGCCTGGGGCGGATGAAAAACTGTTTTTT	CASSHRPGADEKLFF
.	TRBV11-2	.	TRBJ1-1	TGTGCCAGCAGCCTAGGGGGGGGAATTAACACTGAAGCTTTCTTT	CASSLGGGINTEAFF